The 20 T cell receptor beta chains below were found in one sample sequenced in a study of blood T cell repertoires in COVID-19. Sequenced by immunoSEQ multiplex PCR; TCRdb stores in-frame clones only, minus some. The sample yields about 160,000 clones, 80% to 90% seen once. Sequencing was done on a sample of peripheral blood. The receptors stem from a man aged 18 to 35 with COVID-19, enrolled during active disease.

This clone was counted only a few times. The chain couples TRBV6-5 to TRBJ2-2; weak D call: TRBD1 (6 bases). Germline V gives CDR1 MNHEY, CDR2 SVGAGI. There are 14 residues in the CDR3. V lost 10 bases, J lost 5 bases, and 17 bases lay in between. CDR3 sequence reads: CATKKGVGTGELFF. CDR3 in DNA: TGTGCCACCAAAAAGGGGGTAGGGACCGGGGAGCTGTTTTTT.

This chain connects TRBV27 to TRBJ2-7; D is possibly TRBD2 (6 bases). The CDR3 spans 14 residues. Looked up from germline, CDR1 is MNHEY and CDR2 is SMNVEV (reference sequence). V was shortened by 6 bases and J by 0 bases, with 12 bases between the two germline ends. CDR3 in DNA: TGTGCCAGCAGGGCCGGGGGAGACTCCTACGAGCAGTACTTC. It encodes CASRAGGDSYEQYF.

The J gene is TRBJ2-6, the V gene TRBV9; TRBD1 is a possible D gene (6 bases). CDR3 length equals 18 residues. CDR1 is SGDLS and CDR2 is YYNGEE in the germline V gene. V shed 3 bases and J shed 0 bases, with 16 bases lying between them. The CDR3 DNA reads TGTGCCAGCAGCGAAGATCTTTCGGACAGCTCTGGGGCCAACGTCCTGACTTTC. Its protein product is CASSEDLSDSSGANVLTF. The entire variable domain, with the rest obtained from reference TRBV9 and TRBJ2-6, is as follows: DSGVTQTPKHLITATGQRVTLRCSPRSGDLSVYWYQQSLDQGLQFLIQYYNGEERAKGNILERFSAQQFPDLHSELNLSSLELGDSALYFCASSEDLSDSSGANVLTFGAGSRLTVL.

Here the CDR3 reads CASSDRVAGVSYNEQFF. The CDR3 DNA reads TGTGCCAGCAGCGACCGCGTAGCGGGAGTGTCCTACAATGAGCAGTTCTTC. This chain uses TRBV9 with TRBJ2-1; TRBD2 agrees at 9 bases. In germline, CDR1 is SGDLS, CDR2 YYNGEE. The CDR3 contains 17 residues. Trimming cost V 3 bases and J 1 base; bases outside gene matches: 8.

CDR3 in amino acids: CASSFRRGGSYNEQFF. DNA of the CDR3: TGTGCCAGCAGTTTCCGGCGTGGGGGGTCCTACAATGAGCAGTTCTTC. The gene calls are TRBV28 and TRBJ2-1, with TRBD2 as a possible D gene (6 bases). Looked up from germline, CDR1 is MDHEN and CDR2 is SYDVKM. Trimming took 3 bases from V and 1 from J, leaving 13 bases between them. The CDR3 is made up of 16 amino acids.

The J gene is TRBJ2-4, the V gene TRBV12-1; the table's D call of TRBD2 was not tested on the DNA. TRBV12-1 has pseudogene status. The CDR3 length is 14 residues. The CDR3 nucleotides are TGTGCCAGCAGCTTTAAACTAGCCAAAAACATTCAGTACTTC. Amino acid sequence: CASSFKLAKNIQYF.

The V and J genes are TRBV18 and TRBJ2-5; D might be TRBD2 (5 bases). The CDR3 covers 12 residues. Germline assignment: CDR1 KGHSH and CDR2 LQKENI. V lost 2 bases to trimming and J lost 5 bases, with 6 bases between them. The CDR3 loop is CASSPTGETQYF. DNA of the CDR3: TGTGCCAGCTCACCAACGGGGGAGACCCAGTACTTC.

This chain uses TRBV24-1 with TRBJ2-1; 7 nucleotides line up with TRBD2. The junction had 10 bases not matched to a gene; V was cut back by 6 bases and J by 3 bases. Germline CDR1 reads KGHDR; CDR2 reads SFDVKD. This CDR3 region has 16 residues. The CDR3 region has the DNA TGTGCCACCAGTCGCCCCGGGAGCGGGGTCTACAATGAGCAGTTCTTC. Translated, it gives CATSRPGSGVYNEQFF.

This clone came up once. V gene TRBV1 combines with J gene TRBJ2-5; TRBD2 is the table's D call and was not checked against the DNA. TRBV1 is a known pseudogene. The CDR3 contains 18 residues. The CDR3 is CTSRARDSGVRYQETQYF. DNA for the CDR3: TGCACCAGCAGGGCAAGGGATAGCGGGGTCAGATACCAAGAGACCCAGTACTTC.

The rearrangement uses TRBV28 and TRBJ1-6, with D possibly being TRBD1 (6 bases). This CDR3 has 14 amino acids. Germline lookup yields CDR1 MDHEN and CDR2 SYDVKM. Deletions cut 6 bases from V and 7 bases from J, with 13 bases between. The CDR3 reads CASSPWGRNSPLHF. As DNA, the CDR3 is TGTGCCAGCAGCCCTTGGGGGCGAAATTCACCCCTCCACTTT. Combining the CDR3 with reference TRBV28 and TRBJ1-6 gives the whole variable domain DVKVTQSSRYLVKRTGEKVFLECVQDMDHENMFWYRQDPGLGLRLIYFSYDVKMKEKGDIPEGYSVSREKKERFSLILESASTNQTSMYLCASSPWGRNSPLHFGNGTRLTVT.

The chain employs TRBV15 and TRBJ2-7, with TRBD1 matching 8 bases. The CDR3 spans 15 residues. The germline CDR1 and CDR2 sequences are LNHNV and YYDKDF (reference sequence). V lost 1 base, J lost 6 bases, and 8 bases stayed unmatched. The CDR3 nucleotides read TGTGCCACCAGCAGAGTTGGTGACAGGGGTGGCGAGCAGTACTTC. The encoded protein is CATSRVGDRGGEQYF.

The J gene is TRBJ1-6, the V gene TRBV30; TRBD1 matches at 7 bases. CDR3 length: 14 amino acids. The germline V gene has CDR1 GTSNPN and CDR2 SVGIG (reference sequence). V lost 4 bases and J lost 9; bases outside the gene matches: 9. The DNA for the CDR3 is TGTGCCTGGACCGTCGACAGGGCTATTTCACCCCTCCACTTT. Residues: CAWTVDRAISPLHF.

This clone was counted once. The chain uses TRBV29-1 and TRBJ2-3; D may be TRBD2 (5 bases). This CDR3 is 13 amino acids long. Trimming pared 8 bases from V and 5 bases from J, leaving 17 bases between. In germline, CDR1 is SQVTM, CDR2 ANQGSEA. CDR3 sequence reads: CSSYGRAGDTQYF. The CDR3 coding sequence is TGCAGCAGCTACGGGCGGGCCGGAGATACGCAGTATTTT.

The chain combines TRBV28 with TRBJ2-3, with D possibly TRBD1 on 5 matching bases. The CDR3 sequence is 17 residues long. V was trimmed by 5 bases and J by 2 bases, leaving 20 bases between them. Germline CDR1 and CDR2: MDHEN and SYDVKM. Here the CDR3 DNA reads TGTGCCAGCAGTCTCTTACAGGTACCCATCTACACAGATACGCAGTATTTT. Translation: CASSLLQVPIYTDTQYF.

A note on this clone: At one end, the junction sequence differs from germline, possibly due to a read error. J is TRBJ1-4 and V is TRBV28; TRBD1 agrees at 7 bases. Germline CDR1 is MDHEN and CDR2 is SYDVKM. The CDR3 has 15 residues. The CDR3 region is CASSDGTALNEKLLF. Here the CDR3 DNA reads TGTGCCAGCAGTGACGGGACAGCACTTAATGAAAAACTGCTTTTT.

The chain couples TRBV10-1 to TRBJ2-1; a weak D match, TRBD1 (8 bases). Germline V CDR1 and CDR2: WNHNN, SYGVQD (reference sequence). V lost 2 bases and J 6 bases, leaving 14 bases between the germline ends. This CDR3 has 15 residues. The CDR3 DNA sequence: TGCGCCAGCAGTGAGAACAGGGGGGGCCGCAATGAGCAGTTCTTC. Its protein product is CASSENRGGRNEQFF.

The gene calls are TRBV4-2 and TRBJ2-7, with TRBD1 matching 8 bases. CDR1 and CDR2 from the germline V gene are LGHNA and YNFKEQ. The ends lost 4 bases at V and 2 bases at J; junction bases unmatched: 4. The CDR3 has 14 residues. Here the CDR3 reads CASSPTGAPYEQYF. As DNA, the CDR3 is TGTGCCAGCAGCCCGACAGGGGCCCCCTACGAGCAGTACTTC.

The gene calls are TRBV7-2 and TRBJ2-1, with TRBD2 matching 9 bases. The CDR3 has 15 residues. Germline loops: CDR1 SGHTA, CDR2 FQGNSA. With 2 bases clipped from V and 8 bases from J, the junction kept 7 bases outside the gene matches. Here the CDR3 reads CASSLSVAGADEQFF. CDR3 in DNA: TGTGCCAGCAGCTTATCGGTAGCGGGAGCCGATGAGCAGTTCTTC.

The V call is TRBV18, the J call TRBJ2-1; 8 positions agree with TRBD1. Germline trimming cut 2 bases from V and 0 bases from J; bases unmatched to any gene: 3. There are 16 residues in the CDR3. CDR1 and CDR2 from the germline V gene are KGHSH and LQKENI. CDR3 bases: TGTGCCAGCTCACCAGCCGGGACAGGCTCCTACAATGAGCAGTTCTTC. This gives the protein CASSPAGTGSYNEQFF.

The chain couples TRBV19 to TRBJ2-3; D possibly corresponds to TRBD1 (5 bases). Deletions cut 3 bases from V and 3 bases from J, with 7 bases between. CDR3 length: 13 amino acids. CDR1 and CDR2 from the germline V gene are LNHDA and SQIVND (reference sequence). The DNA for the CDR3 is TGTGCCAGTAGTATCCAGGGAACAGATACGCAGTATTTT. Translation: CASSIQGTDTQYF.